This T cell receptor beta chain was recovered during a study of beta chain features in type 1 diabetes. Study results and limitations: The study found that naive, central memory and Treg TCRB repertoires appeared more similar in patients than in healthy donors. In these data, an HLA type influence on TCRB rearrangement remained unresolved.

Isolated RNA was reverse transcribed in full, so expressed TCRB transcripts were sequenced. Data came from immunoSEQ multiplex PCR; TCRdb stores just in-frame clones and leaves some out. The sample lists 200,000 to 250,000 clones; about a tenth were seen once. This clone was recorded many times. Its antigen is not known. The V gene's germline CDR1 is MDHEN and CDR2 SYDVKM. Trimming removed 8 bases from V and 2 bases from J, with 13 bases in between. The CDR3 totals 14 residues. The chain employs TRBV28 and TRBJ2-4, with D possibly being TRBD1 or TRBD2 (7 bases each). This receptor was taken from a man aged 18-30 years in good health. The sample comprised central memory CD4+ T cells from blood. In nucleotides, the CDR3 is TGTGCCAGCCAGGGGGGGAGAACCAAAAACATTCAGTACTTC. Residues: CASQGGRTKNIQYF. Looking up the rest from reference TRBV28 and TRBJ2-4 gives the full variable domain: DVKVTQSSRYLVKRTGEKVFLECVQDMDHENMFWYRQDPGLGLRLIYFSYDVKMKEKGDIPEGYSVSREKKERFSLILESASTNQTSMYLCASQGGRTKNIQYFGAGTRLSVL.